One and the same sample provided the 4 T cell receptor beta chains below, sequenced in a study of CD8 T cells in Susac syndrome. The authors reverse transcribed roughly 0.5 to 1 ug RNA with random hexamers. TCRdb reprocessed the immunoSEQ multiplex PCR reads via MiXCR and lists one record per CDR3 protein. The sample has fewer than 70,000 distinct CDR3 sequences, just under 95% seen once. The specimen was CD8+ T cells from PBMCs. These receptors were obtained from a human donor in good health.

This chain links TRBV24-1 with TRBJ2-1, with D tentatively TRBD1 (6 bases). V was trimmed by 5 bases and J by 1 base, leaving 11 bases between them. From germline, CDR1 is KGHDR and CDR2 SFDVKD. The CDR3 spans 15 residues. CDR3 coding DNA: TGTGCCACCAGTGCTCCAGGGGAGTCCTACAATGAGCAGTTCTTC. Protein product: CATSAPGESYNEQFF.

The V call is TRBV4-3, the J call TRBJ2-3; 7 bases line up with TRBD2. Trimming at V came to 0 bases and at J to 0 bases, leaving 9 bases not matched to a gene. The CDR3 runs to 18 residues. Per germline, CDR1 LGHNA and CDR2 YSLEER. CDR3 sequence (DNA): TGCGCCAGCAGCCAAGACCTGGCTAGCGGACTGAGCACAGATACGCAGTATTTT. This codes for CASSQDLASGLSTDTQYF.

The chain carries TRBV20-1 and TRBJ2-7; either TRBD1 or TRBD2 may supply D (5 bases each). V was pared by 2 bases and J by 2 bases, with 10 bases between. Per the germline V gene, CDR1 is DFQATT and CDR2 is SNEGSKA (reference sequence). The CDR3 totals 13 residues. Here the CDR3 DNA reads TGCAGTGCTAGAATGGGGGTGACCTACGAGCAGTACGTC. This codes for CSARMGVTYEQYV.

CDR3: CASSEGGFTYEQYF. The DNA of the CDR3 is TGTGCCAGCAGCGAGGGGGGCTTCACCTACGAGCAGTACTTC. The chain is built from TRBV9 and TRBJ2-7, with D perhaps being TRBD1 or TRBD2 (6 bases each). V was clipped by 3 bases and J by 2 bases, with 12 bases between them. Germline CDR1 SGDLS, CDR2 YYNGEE. The CDR3 is made up of 14 amino acids.